One sample yielded the 15 T cell receptor beta chains listed below, sequenced in a study of T cell changes during pregnancy in multiple sclerosis. The table came from immunoSEQ multiplex PCR; TCRdb's copy has only in-frame clones and leaves some out. The sample lists some 29,000 clones, 90% to 95% seen once, with under 8% in the top ten. The sequencing used CD8+ T cells from peripheral blood mononuclear cells, collected before pregnancy. These receptor sequences come from a female donor with multiple sclerosis, enrolled in a pregnancy study.

This clone appeared a single time. CDR3 sequence reads: CAWWQGGSYNEQFF. The DNA for the CDR3 is TGTGCCTGGTGGCAGGGAGGGTCCTACAATGAGCAGTTCTTC. The gene calls are TRBV30 and TRBJ2-1, with 7 bases fitting TRBD2. The junction had 5 bases not matched to a gene; V was cut back by 5 bases and J by 1 base. This CDR3 is 14 amino acids long. Germline CDR1 and CDR2: GTSNPN and SVGIG (reference sequence).

The chain combines TRBV5-6 with TRBJ2-1, with TRBD2 identical over 10 bases. Germline CDR1 reads SGHDT; CDR2 reads YYEEEE. CDR3 length: 15 residues. V lost 1 base, J lost 6 bases, and 4 bases stayed unmatched. The CDR3 coding sequence is TGTGCCAGCAGCTTGATGATAGCGGGAGGCAATGAGCAGTTCTTC. Amino acid sequence: CASSLMIAGGNEQFF.

The J gene is TRBJ2-7, the V gene TRBV7-6; TRBD2 matches 14 bases. With V trimmed by 1 base and J by 3 bases, 11 bases remained unmatched. Per the germline V gene, CDR1 is SGHVS and CDR2 is FNYEAQ. The CDR3 is 19 residues long. CDR3 in amino acids: CASSLDAGLAGGLNYEQYF. The DNA of the CDR3 is TGTGCCAGCAGCTTAGACGCCGGACTAGCGGGAGGATTAAACTACGAGCAGTACTTC.

This chain joins TRBV19 and TRBJ2-7; D unclear. Germline loops: CDR1 LNHDA, CDR2 SQIVND (reference sequence). This CDR3 has 11 amino acids. V dropped 9 bases and J dropped 5 bases, with 11 bases sitting between them. CDR3 nucleotide sequence: TGTGCCAGCTCCAACCTACACGAGCAGTACTTC. Residues: CASSNLHEQYF.

This clone came up once. The rearrangement joins TRBV7-9 to TRBJ2-1, with 13 bases that match TRBD2. Germline loops: CDR1 SEHNR, CDR2 FQNEAQ (reference sequence). With 2 bases clipped from V and 9 bases from J, the junction kept 7 bases outside the gene matches. This CDR3 has 16 residues. Written as DNA, the CDR3 is TGTGCCAGCAGCTTACCCGGACTAGCGGGAGATTCTGAGCAGTTCTTC. Translating gives CASSLPGLAGDSEQFF.

The chain combines TRBV4-3 with TRBJ2-5, with 8 bases aligning to TRBD2. Gene TRBJ2-7 matches the end of the DNA better, so the J call may be wrong. CDR1 LGHNA and CDR2 YSLEER come from the germline V gene. CDR3 length: 15 amino acids. The CDR3 DNA follows: TGCGCCAGCAGCCAACTAGCGGGTGAGTCCTACGAGCAGTACTTC. It encodes CASSQLAGESYEQYF.

This clone occurred once. The genes are TRBV4-3 and TRBJ2-7; 8 positions match TRBD2. Germline CDR1 is LGHNA and CDR2 is YSLEER. This CDR3 comprises 15 residues. Trimming took 0 bases from V and 3 from J; bases not matched to a gene: 4. The CDR3 reads CASSQDRAGVYEQYF. The CDR3 nucleotides read TGCGCCAGCAGCCAAGATCGAGCGGGAGTCTACGAGCAGTACTTC.

The CDR3: CASSIAFEEGNQPQHF. CDR3 nucleotide sequence: TGTGCCAGTAGTATAGCATTCGAGGAGGGCAATCAGCCCCAGCATTTT. The chain joins TRBV19 to TRBJ1-5; the D is unclear. Germline CDR1 is LNHDA and CDR2 is SQIVND (reference sequence). This CDR3 has 16 residues. Trimming stripped 1 base from V and 2 bases from J, with 12 bases between.

The chain joins TRBV11-2 to TRBJ2-3; D is undetermined. Looked up from germline, CDR1 is SGHAT and CDR2 is FQNNGV. Deletions cut 0 bases from V and 3 bases from J, with 10 bases between. There are 15 residues in the CDR3. Here the CDR3 DNA reads TGTGCCAGCAGCTTAGAAGAAAGAGGAACAGATACGCAGTATTTT. Amino acid sequence: CASSLEERGTDTQYF. The whole variable domain, filled in from reference TRBV11-2 and TRBJ2-3, reads EAGVAQSPRYKIIEKRQSVAFWCNPISGHATLYWYQQILGQGPKLLIQFQNNGVVDDSQLPKDRFSAERLKGVDSTLKIQPAKLEDSAVYLCASSLEERGTDTQYFGPGTRLTVL.

The V gene is TRBV7-9, the J gene TRBJ2-1, with D possibly being TRBD2 (6 bases). The CDR3 runs 14 residues. V lost 4 bases to trimming and J lost 2 bases, with 9 bases between them. Germline CDR1 reads SEHNR; CDR2 reads FQNEAQ (reference sequence). CDR3 DNA: TGTGCCAGCAGCTCCCCGGGGGCCTACAATGAGCAGTTCTTC. This codes for CASSSPGAYNEQFF.

This chain connects TRBV28 to TRBJ1-1; D is unresolved. V dropped 2 bases and J dropped 3 bases, with 13 bases sitting between them. The germline gives CDR1 MDHEN, CDR2 SYDVKM. The CDR3 loop spans 15 amino acids. The CDR3 loop reads CASSLGQALHTEAFF. The CDR3 DNA is TGTGCCAGCAGTTTAGGCCAGGCTCTACACACTGAAGCTTTCTTT.

The gene calls are TRBV28 and TRBJ1-1; D is uncertain. Trimming took off 1 base at V and 6 bases at J, with 12 bases between the two ends. This CDR3 is 14 amino acids long. Looked up from germline, CDR1 is MDHEN and CDR2 is SYDVKM. As DNA, the CDR3 is TGTGCCAGCAGTTTATCTGGGGAGACGGCTGAAGCTTTCTTT. This gives the protein CASSLSGETAEAFF.

V and J are TRBV12-5 and TRBJ2-7, with TRBD1 identical over 10 bases. Looked up from germline, CDR1 is LGHNT and CDR2 is FRNRAP. This CDR3 has 12 amino acids. The junction had 7 bases not matched to a gene; V was cut back by 11 bases and J by 6 bases. CDR3 loop: CAGGQGLSEQYF. The CDR3 DNA is TGTGCTGGGGGACAGGGGCTCTCCGAGCAGTACTTC.

About this clone itself: Other DNA sequences in this specimen translate into the identical CDR3. The chain combines TRBV4-3 with TRBJ2-1; tentative D call: TRBD1 (6 bases). CDR1 is LGHNA and CDR2 is YSLEER in the germline V gene. The CDR3 extends over 18 amino acids. V was trimmed by 0 bases and J by 0 bases, leaving 15 bases between them. This CDR3 reads CASSQEAQGVTSYNEQFF. CDR3 DNA sequence: TGCGCCAGCAGCCAAGAGGCACAGGGCGTAACCTCCTACAATGAGCAGTTCTTC.

This clone has more than one count but fewer than ten. This chain uses TRBV5-4 with TRBJ2-1, with D possibly TRBD2 on 6 matching bases. Trimming took off 5 bases at V and 6 bases at J, with 12 bases between the two ends. Looked up from germline, CDR1 is SGHNT and CDR2 is YYREEE (reference sequence). The CDR3 length is 13 residues. The CDR3 DNA reads TGTGCCAGCAGACGCGGGACTCCCAATGAGCAGTTCTTC. Its translation: CASRRGTPNEQFF. The entire variable domain, with the rest obtained from reference TRBV5-4 and TRBJ2-1, is as follows: ETGVTQSPTHLIKTRGQQVTLRCSSQSGHNTVSWYQQALGQGPQFIFQYYREEENGRGNFPPRFSGLQFPNYSSELNVNALELDDSALYLCASRRGTPNEQFFGPGTRLTVL.